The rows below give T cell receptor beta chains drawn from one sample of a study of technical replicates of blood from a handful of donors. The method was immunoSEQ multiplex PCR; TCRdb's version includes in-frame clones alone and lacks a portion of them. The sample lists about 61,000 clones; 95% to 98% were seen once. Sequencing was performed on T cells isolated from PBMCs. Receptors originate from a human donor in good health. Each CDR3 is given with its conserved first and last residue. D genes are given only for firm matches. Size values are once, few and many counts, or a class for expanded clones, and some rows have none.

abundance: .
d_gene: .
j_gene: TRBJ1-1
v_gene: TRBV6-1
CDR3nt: TGTGCCAGCAACAAGAACACTGAAGCTTTCTTT
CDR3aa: CASNKNTEAFF

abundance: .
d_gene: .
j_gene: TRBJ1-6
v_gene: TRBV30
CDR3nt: TGTGCCTGGAGATCTAGCTCCTATAATTCACCCCTCCACTTT
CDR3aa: CAWRSSSYNSPLHF

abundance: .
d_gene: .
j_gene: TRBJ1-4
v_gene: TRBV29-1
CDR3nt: TGCAGCGTTGGCAGGGCTAATGAAAAACTGTTTTTT
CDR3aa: CSVGRANEKLFF

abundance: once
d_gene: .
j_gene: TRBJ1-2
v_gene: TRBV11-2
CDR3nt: TGTGCCAGCAGCTTCCCAGGGTACCCGAACTATGGCTACACCTTC
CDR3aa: CASSFPGYPNYGYTF

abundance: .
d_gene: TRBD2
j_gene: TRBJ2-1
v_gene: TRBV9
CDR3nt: TGTGCCAGCAGCGTTGGGACTAGCGGCGACCAGTTCTTC
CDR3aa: CASSVGTSGDQFF

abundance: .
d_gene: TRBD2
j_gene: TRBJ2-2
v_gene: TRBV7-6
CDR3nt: TGTGCCAGCAGCTTAAGTTCGGCGGGAGTCACCGGGGAGCTGTTTTTT
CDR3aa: CASSLSSAGVTGELFF

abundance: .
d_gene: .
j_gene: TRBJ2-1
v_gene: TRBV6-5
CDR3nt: TGTGCCAGCAGTCCTCTAGGTAGCTCCTACAATGAGCAGTTCTTC
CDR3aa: CASSPLGSSYNEQFF

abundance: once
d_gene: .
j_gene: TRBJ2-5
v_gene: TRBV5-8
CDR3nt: TGTGCCAGCAGCTTGGGACTCCGGCGGGAGACCCAGTACTTC
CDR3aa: CASSLGLRRETQYF

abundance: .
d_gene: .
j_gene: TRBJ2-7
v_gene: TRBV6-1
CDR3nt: TGTGCCAGCAGTGCAGGCCGGTACGAGCAGTACTTC
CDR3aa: CASSAGRYEQYF

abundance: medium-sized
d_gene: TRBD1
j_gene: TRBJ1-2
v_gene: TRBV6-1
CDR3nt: TGTGCCAGCAGAAAGCCAGGGGGTTCCTATGGCTACACCTTC
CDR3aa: CASRKPGGSYGYTF

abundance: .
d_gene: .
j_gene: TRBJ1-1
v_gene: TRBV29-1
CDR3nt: TGCAGCGCTCAACCCCAGGAGGAAGGCACTGAAGCTTTCTTT
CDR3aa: CSAQPQEEGTEAFF

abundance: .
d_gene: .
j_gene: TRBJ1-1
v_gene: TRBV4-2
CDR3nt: TGTGCCAGCAGCAAAGAAGGACAAGCCACTGAAGCTTTCTTT
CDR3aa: CASSKEGQATEAFF

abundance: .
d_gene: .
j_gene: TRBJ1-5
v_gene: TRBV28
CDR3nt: TGTGCCAGCAGTTTGGGGGGGGGACATCAGCCCCAGCATTTT
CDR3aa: CASSLGGGHQPQHF

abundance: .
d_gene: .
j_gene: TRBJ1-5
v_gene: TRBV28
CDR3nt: TGTGCCAGCAGTTCCCCCCGTCCGGGGCCCCAGCATTTT
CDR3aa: CASSSPRPGPQHF

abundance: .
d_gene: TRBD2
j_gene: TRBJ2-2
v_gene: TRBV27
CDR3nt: TGTGCCAGCAGTTTATTCGGGACTAGCGGGAGATTCACCGGGGAGCTGTTTTTT
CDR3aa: CASSLFGTSGRFTGELFF

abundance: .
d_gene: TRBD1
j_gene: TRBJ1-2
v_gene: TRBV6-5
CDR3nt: TGTGCCAGCAGGCTTGACAGGGGCGCTTTCTATGGCTACACCTTC
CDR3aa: CASRLDRGAFYGYTF

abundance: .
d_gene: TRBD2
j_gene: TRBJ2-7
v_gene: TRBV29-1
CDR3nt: TGCAGCGTCCGAGCGGGAGGGACATTCTACGAGCAGTACTTC
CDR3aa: CSVRAGGTFYEQYF

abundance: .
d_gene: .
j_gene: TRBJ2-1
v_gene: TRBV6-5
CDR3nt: TGTGCCAGCAGTTACTCGAGGGCGGGAACCTACAATGAGCAGTTCTTC
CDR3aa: CASSYSRAGTYNEQFF

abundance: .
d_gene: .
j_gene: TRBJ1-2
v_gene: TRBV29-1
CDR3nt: TGCAGCGTTGAACCCGGGGACTTCTATGGCTACACCTTC
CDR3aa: CSVEPGDFYGYTF

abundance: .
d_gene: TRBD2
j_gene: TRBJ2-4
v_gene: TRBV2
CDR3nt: TGTGCCAGCAGTGAAAGGGCGGGGGGTCTAGCCAAAAACATTCAGTACTTC
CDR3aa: CASSERAGGLAKNIQYF

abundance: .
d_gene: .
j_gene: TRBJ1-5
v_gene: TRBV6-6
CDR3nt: TGTGCCAGCAGTTTCGTAGCAGGGCAACCCCAGCATTTT
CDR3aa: CASSFVAGQPQHF

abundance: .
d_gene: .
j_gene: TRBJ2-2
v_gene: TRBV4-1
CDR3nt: TGCGCCAGCAGCCAAGTACTCTCGCGGGGCGCTTGGACCGGGGAGCTGTTTTTT
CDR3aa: CASSQVLSRGAWTGELFF

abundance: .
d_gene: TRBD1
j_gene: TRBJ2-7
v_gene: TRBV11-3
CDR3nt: TGTGCCAGCAGCCCCCCGGGATTTTTGGCAGGGGGAACCCACGAGCAGTACTTC
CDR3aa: CASSPPGFLAGGTHEQYF

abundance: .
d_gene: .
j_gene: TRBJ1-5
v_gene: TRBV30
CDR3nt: TGTGCCTGGAGTGTGGGAGGGGGCAATCAGCCCCAGCATTTT
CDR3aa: CAWSVGGGNQPQHF

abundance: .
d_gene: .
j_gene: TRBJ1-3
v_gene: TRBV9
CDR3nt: TGTGCCAGCAGCGTTACAGGTACTGGAAACACCATATATTTT
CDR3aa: CASSVTGTGNTIYF

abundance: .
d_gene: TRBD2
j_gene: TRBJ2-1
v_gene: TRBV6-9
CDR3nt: TGTGCCAGCAGTTTAGAGCGGGGCTCCCCCAATGAGCAGTTCTTC
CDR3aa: CASSLERGSPNEQFF

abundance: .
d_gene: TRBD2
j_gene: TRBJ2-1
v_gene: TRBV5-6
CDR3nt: TGTGCCAGCAGCTTGGGGACTAGGTACAATGAGCAGTTCTTC
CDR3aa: CASSLGTRYNEQFF

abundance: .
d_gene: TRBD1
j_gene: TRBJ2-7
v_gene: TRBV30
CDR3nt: TGTGCCTGGGGGGATAGGACAGGGCGAAACTACAGGAACGAGCAGTACTTC
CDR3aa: CAWGDRTGRNYRNEQYF

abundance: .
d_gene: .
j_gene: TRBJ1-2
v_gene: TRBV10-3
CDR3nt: TGTGCCATCAGTGAGTCTTCAGGGTTGGTCTATGGCTACACCTTC
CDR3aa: CAISESSGLVYGYTF

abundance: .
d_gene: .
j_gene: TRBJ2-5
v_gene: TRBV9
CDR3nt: TGTGCCAGCAGCATAGGACGGGTGGGTGAGACCCAGTACTTC
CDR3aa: CASSIGRVGETQYF

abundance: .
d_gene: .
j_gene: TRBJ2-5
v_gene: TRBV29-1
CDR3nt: TGCAGCGTTGAAGGGTCAGTTTCCAGGGAGACCCAGTACTTC
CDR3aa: CSVEGSVSRETQYF

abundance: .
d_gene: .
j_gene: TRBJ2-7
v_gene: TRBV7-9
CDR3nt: TGTGCCAGCAGCTTAGCCGGGACAAGCTCCTACGAGCAGTACTTC
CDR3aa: CASSLAGTSSYEQYF

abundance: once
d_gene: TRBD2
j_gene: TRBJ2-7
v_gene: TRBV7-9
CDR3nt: TGTGCCAGCCTACCCGGGGGGGCTGGGCAATTCACCTACGAGCAGTACTTC
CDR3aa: CASLPGGAGQFTYEQYF

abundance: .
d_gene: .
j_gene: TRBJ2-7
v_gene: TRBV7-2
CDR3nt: TGTGCCAGCAGCTTAGGTGCCGGGAAGACCTACGAGCAGTACTTC
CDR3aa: CASSLGAGKTYEQYF

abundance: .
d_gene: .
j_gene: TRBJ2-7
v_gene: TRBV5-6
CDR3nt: TGTGCCAGCAGTAACAACTACGAGCAGTACTTC
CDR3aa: CASSNNYEQYF

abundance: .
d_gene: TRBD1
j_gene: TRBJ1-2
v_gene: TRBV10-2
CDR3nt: TGCGCCAGCAATAGCTTAGGACAGGGTCATGGCTACACCTTC
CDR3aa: CASNSLGQGHGYTF

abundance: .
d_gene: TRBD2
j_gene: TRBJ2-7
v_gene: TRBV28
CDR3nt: TGTGCCAGCAGATTCAAGGGGGGACTAGCGGCCAGCTCCTACGAGCAGTACTTC
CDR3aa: CASRFKGGLAASSYEQYF